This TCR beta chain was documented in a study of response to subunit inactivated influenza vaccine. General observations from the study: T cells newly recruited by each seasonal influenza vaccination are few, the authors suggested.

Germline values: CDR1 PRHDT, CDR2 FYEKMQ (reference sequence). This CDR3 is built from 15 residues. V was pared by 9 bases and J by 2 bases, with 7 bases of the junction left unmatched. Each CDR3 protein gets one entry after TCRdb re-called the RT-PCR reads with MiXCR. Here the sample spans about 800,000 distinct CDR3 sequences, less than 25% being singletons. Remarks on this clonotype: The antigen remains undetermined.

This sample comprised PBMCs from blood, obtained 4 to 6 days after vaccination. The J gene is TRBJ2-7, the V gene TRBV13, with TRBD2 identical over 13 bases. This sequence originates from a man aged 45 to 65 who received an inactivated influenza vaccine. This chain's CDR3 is CARSPGLAGTYEQYF. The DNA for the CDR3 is TGTGCCAGGAGCCCGGGACTAGCGGGGACCTACGAGCAGTACTTC.